This passage covers 9 T cell receptor beta chains from one sample sequenced in a study of control samples from healthy donors and cancer patients. Sequenced by immunoSEQ multiplex PCR; TCRdb stores in-frame clones only, minus some. The sample has tens of thousands of clones; 91% are singletons. Material for sequencing was PBMCs. The receptors originated from a man aged 50 or older with lung cancer.

V is TRBV28 and J is TRBJ1-1; no clear D gene. This CDR3 region has 12 residues. V was clipped by 5 bases and J by 3 bases, with 7 bases between them. Germline assignment: CDR1 MDHEN and CDR2 SYDVKM. The CDR3, as DNA: TGTGCCAGCAGTAAGCCGGACACTGAAGCTTTCTTT. Residues: CASSKPDTEAFF.

This clone was detected once. CDR3 protein: CASSPGTGGDEQFF. The DNA for the CDR3 is TGTGCCAGCTCACCTGGGACAGGGGGCGATGAGCAGTTCTTC. The genes are TRBV18 and TRBJ2-1, with 12 bases matching TRBD1. CDR1 and CDR2 from the germline V gene are KGHSH and LQKENI. With V trimmed by 3 bases and J by 8 bases, 2 bases remained unmatched. The CDR3 totals 14 residues.

V is TRBV5-1 and J is TRBJ1-4, with 9 bases matching TRBD1. V was clipped by 0 bases and J by 4 bases; unmatched bases: 4. Germline V CDR1 and CDR2: SGHRS, YFSETQ. The CDR3 totals 16 residues. The DNA of the CDR3 is TGCGCCAGCAGCTTGGCGAAGACAGGGGGTAATGAAAAACTGTTTTTT. It specifies CASSLAKTGGNEKLFF.

The chain links TRBV3-1 (or the pseudogene TRBV3-2) to TRBJ2-1; a weak D match, TRBD2 (6 bases). CDR1 and CDR2 from the germline V gene are LGHDT and YNNKEL (reference sequence). CDR3 length equals 16 residues. The V end lost 0 bases, the J end lost 5 bases, and 14 bases lay between the germline ends. CDR3 in amino acids: CASSQEGEDTNNEQFF. DNA for the CDR3: TGTGCCAGCAGCCAAGAAGGGGAGGACACCAACAATGAGCAGTTCTTC.

This clone has just one count. The chain employs TRBV18 and TRBJ2-7; 8 nucleotides agree with TRBD1. The J segment lost 6 bases and the V segment lost 5 bases, leaving 12 bases of the junction unmatched. CDR3 size: 15 residues. Germline V lookup: CDR1 KGHSH, CDR2 LQKENI. CDR3 in DNA: TGTGCCAGCTCAGTCACCGGGACAGGCATGGGCGAGCAGTACTTC. Translation gives CASSVTGTGMGEQYF.

The chain uses TRBV5-4 and TRBJ2-3, with 11 bases that match TRBD2. From germline, CDR1 is SGHNT and CDR2 YYREEE (reference sequence). Trimming at V came to 4 bases and at J to 2 bases, leaving 6 bases not matched to a gene. CDR3 length equals 16 residues. CDR3 sequence reads: CASSDNSGGVTDTQYF. Written as DNA, the CDR3 is TGTGCCAGCAGCGACAATAGCGGGGGGGTCACAGATACGCAGTATTTT.

The V and J genes are TRBV4-3 and TRBJ2-3, with D perhaps TRBD2 (5 bases). Trimming took 0 bases from V and 2 from J, leaving 9 bases between them. Germline loops: CDR1 LGHNA, CDR2 YSLEER. The length of the CDR3 is 15 residues. The CDR3 bases are TGCGCCAGCAGCCAAGACAGCGGCCACACAGATACGCAGTATTTT. Translating it yields CASSQDSGHTDTQYF.

The chain joins TRBV7-2 to TRBJ1-1; 7 bases are a match to TRBD1. This CDR3 has 14 residues. With 0 bases clipped from V and 5 bases from J, the junction kept 3 bases outside the gene matches. CDR1 SGHTA and CDR2 FQGNSA come from the germline V gene. The chain's CDR3 is CASSLASGGTEAFF. The DNA for the CDR3 is TGTGCCAGCAGCTTAGCATCAGGGGGGACTGAAGCTTTCTTT. The full variable domain, its missing parts supplied by reference TRBV7-2 and TRBJ1-1, is GAGVSQSPSNKVTEKGKDVELRCDPISGHTALYWYRQSLGQGLEFLIYFQGNSAPDKSGLPSDRFSAERTGGSVSTLTIQRTQQEDSAVYLCASSLASGGTEAFFGQGTRLTVV.

This chain uses TRBV7-2 with TRBJ1-2; D is possibly TRBD1 (5 bases). The CDR3 is made up of 14 amino acids. Trimming left V 3 bases short and J 4 bases short, with 12 bases between. Germline CDR1 SGHTA, CDR2 FQGNSA. CDR3 bases: TGTGCCAGCAGCTTGGGGGACGATTTCTATGGCTACACCTTC. This translates into CASSLGDDFYGYTF.